A selection of T cell receptor beta chains follows, all from one sample in a study of identical twins. TCRdb re-analysed the 5' RACE reads in MiXCR, keeping a single row per CDR3 protein. The profile shows 690,000 or so distinct CDR3 sequences, less than 10% of them singletons. These records were also assigned to another study, of yellow fever vaccine responses in identical twins.

The specimen was PBMCs. Receptor source: a woman in her late teens or twenties in good health. CDR3s include the opening cysteine and the closing phenylalanine or tryptophan. Each record gives: V gene, J gene, clone size, D gene, CDR3 protein, CDR3 DNA. The D gene is left open where the match is weak. A clone size is listed for some rows: how often the clone was seen (once, few, many), or a class if it is expanded.

V: TRBV6-2/TRBV6-3
J: TRBJ2-6
size: few
D: TRBD2
CDR3: CASSYSGTGTSTSGANVLTF
DNA: TGTGCCAGCAGTTACTCGGGGACCGGGACTAGCACCTCTGGGGCCAACGTCCTGACTTTC

V: TRBV12-3/TRBV12-4
J: TRBJ1-4
size: many
D: TRBD1
CDR3: CASRPAGGGISGLFF
DNA: TGTGCCAGCAGGCCCGCAGGGGGCGGCATCAGTGGACTGTTTTTT

V: TRBV28
J: TRBJ2-1
size: many
D: .
CDR3: CAIRGSDTYNEQFF
DNA: TGTGCCATCCGAGGGAGTGACACCTACAATGAGCAGTTCTTC

V: TRBV28
J: TRBJ2-1
size: few
D: TRBD2
CDR3: CASSRTSGVYEQFF
DNA: TGTGCCAGCAGTCGCACTAGCGGGGTTTATGAGCAGTTCTTC

V: TRBV12-3/TRBV12-4
J: TRBJ2-7
size: few
D: .
CDR3: CASSSVLRGYEQYF
DNA: TGTGCCAGCAGTTCTGTGCTGAGGGGGTACGAGCAGTACTTC

V: TRBV7-2
J: TRBJ2-3
size: few
D: .
CDR3: CASSSQSRTDTQYF
DNA: TGTGCCAGCAGCTCCCAAAGCAGGACAGATACGCAGTATTTT

V: TRBV2
J: TRBJ1-1
size: .
D: TRBD1
CDR3: CASSTLGQRNTEAFF
DNA: TGTGCCAGCAGCACCTTGGGACAGAGGAACACTGAAGCTTTCTTT

V: TRBV28
J: TRBJ2-1
size: .
D: .
CDR3: CASSLYRDPNEQFF
DNA: TGTGCCAGCAGTTTATATAGAGACCCAAATGAGCAGTTCTTC

V: TRBV28
J: TRBJ2-7
size: few
D: .
CDR3: CASRTPGVAYEQYF
DNA: TGTGCCAGCAGGACCCCAGGGGTAGCCTACGAGCAGTACTTC

V: TRBV7-6
J: TRBJ2-7
size: .
D: .
CDR3: CASSRYYSYEQYF
DNA: TGTGCCAGCAGCCGTTATTACTCCTACGAGCAGTACTTC

V: TRBV5-1
J: TRBJ2-3
size: .
D: .
CDR3: CASSQDTVEGTQYF
DNA: TGCGCCAGCAGCCAGGACACCGTTGAGGGTACGCAGTATTTT

V: TRBV4-1
J: TRBJ2-2
size: few
D: .
CDR3: CASSQAQANTGELFF
DNA: TGCGCCAGCAGCCAAGCACAGGCGAACACCGGGGAGCTGTTTTTT

V: TRBV3-1
J: TRBJ2-4
size: .
D: TRBD2
CDR3: CASSQGSGGHIQYF
DNA: TGTGCCAGCAGCCAAGGGAGCGGGGGTCACATTCAGTACTTC

V: TRBV7-2
J: TRBJ2-3
size: many
D: TRBD2
CDR3: CASSFGGRLEDTQYF
DNA: TGTGCCAGCAGCTTTGGCGGGAGATTGGAAGATACGCAGTATTTT

V: TRBV28
J: TRBJ2-1
size: .
D: TRBD2
CDR3: CASSSRDYNSGNYNEQFF
DNA: TGTGCCAGCAGTTCCCGGGACTACAATTCCGGAAACTACAATGAGCAGTTCTTC

V: TRBV5-6
J: TRBJ2-7
size: many
D: TRBD1
CDR3: CASSPMTGKNYEQYF
DNA: TGTGCCAGCAGCCCGATGACAGGGAAAAACTACGAGCAGTACTTC

V: TRBV7-8
J: TRBJ2-3
size: many
D: .
CDR3: CASSLGGDSTDTQYF
DNA: TGTGCCAGCAGCTTAGGCGGAGATAGCACAGATACGCAGTATTTT

V: TRBV5-1
J: TRBJ2-3
size: .
D: .
CDR3: CASSTASTDTQYF
DNA: TGCGCCAGCTCGACAGCCAGCACAGATACGCAGTATTTT

V: TRBV11-2
J: TRBJ2-7
size: few
D: .
CDR3: CASSSYKESYEQYF
DNA: TGTGCCAGCAGCTCCTATAAGGAGTCCTACGAGCAGTACTTC

V: TRBV27
J: TRBJ2-7
size: few
D: TRBD2
CDR3: CASSSKSQLAGDTYEQYF
DNA: TGTGCCAGCAGTTCCAAATCCCAACTAGCGGGGGATACCTACGAGCAGTACTTC

V: TRBV7-9
J: TRBJ2-3
size: few
D: TRBD2
CDR3: CASSPRDQRGSDTQYF
DNA: TGTGCCAGCAGCCCCCGTGATCAGCGGGGTTCAGATACGCAGTATTTT

V: TRBV5-6
J: TRBJ2-7
size: .
D: .
CDR3: CASSLAPSQNEQYF
DNA: TGTGCCAGCAGCTTGGCGCCGTCTCAGAACGAGCAGTACTTC

V: TRBV7-9
J: TRBJ2-5
size: many
D: TRBD2
CDR3: CASSPRTSGNQETQYF
DNA: TGTGCCAGCAGTCCCCGGACTAGCGGGAATCAAGAGACCCAGTACTTC

V: TRBV20-1
J: TRBJ1-1
size: .
D: .
CDR3: CSARWGGTEAFF
DNA: TGCAGTGCTAGATGGGGAGGGACTGAAGCTTTCTTT

V: TRBV20-1
J: TRBJ1-2
size: few
D: .
CDR3: CSASSYGYTF
DNA: TGCAGTGCTAGTTCCTATGGCTACACCTTC

V: TRBV10-3
J: TRBJ1-5
size: .
D: .
CDR3: CAISATGYLDQPQHF
DNA: TGTGCCATCAGTGCCACAGGATATTTGGATCAGCCCCAGCATTTT

V: TRBV7-9
J: TRBJ2-7
size: many
D: .
CDR3: CASRKGQSYEQYF
DNA: TGTGCCAGCAGGAAGGGGCAGTCCTACGAGCAGTACTTC

V: TRBV6-1
J: TRBJ2-1
size: few
D: TRBD1
CDR3: CASSNEETGGKEQFF
DNA: TGTGCCAGCAGCAACGAAGAAACAGGGGGTAAAGAGCAGTTCTTC

V: TRBV10-3
J: TRBJ1-4
size: few
D: .
CDR3: CAITAGLNEKLFF
DNA: TGTGCCATCACGGCCGGGTTGAATGAAAAACTGTTTTTT

V: TRBV11-2
J: TRBJ2-3
size: few
D: .
CDR3: CASSPLGYTQYF
DNA: TGTGCCAGCAGCCCGCTCGGATATACGCAGTATTTT

V: TRBV6-6
J: TRBJ2-7
size: .
D: TRBD1
CDR3: CASSPKGANEQYF
DNA: TGTGCCAGCAGTCCGAAGGGGGCGAACGAGCAGTACTTC

V: TRBV29-1
J: TRBJ2-1
size: many
D: TRBD2
CDR3: CSVEWGEGRNEQFF
DNA: TGCAGCGTTGAATGGGGGGAGGGGAGGAATGAGCAGTTCTTC

V: TRBV7-8
J: TRBJ2-7
size: few
D: .
CDR3: CASSLKNGYYEQYF
DNA: TGTGCCAGCAGCTTAAAGAACGGCTACTACGAGCAGTACTTC

V: TRBV19
J: TRBJ2-3
size: few
D: .
CDR3: CASSPGGPDTQYF
DNA: TGTGCCAGTAGTCCCGGGGGGCCAGATACGCAGTATTTT

V: TRBV5-5
J: TRBJ2-5
size: .
D: .
CDR3: CASSGFGQGILKETQYF
DNA: TGTGCCAGCAGCGGGTTCGGTCAGGGAATACTAAAAGAGACCCAGTACTTC

V: TRBV27
J: TRBJ2-3
size: few
D: .
CDR3: CASSSGITSTDTQYF
DNA: TGTGCCAGCAGCTCCGGGATCACAAGCACAGATACGCAGTATTTT

V: TRBV10-3
J: TRBJ2-1
size: .
D: .
CDR3: CAISEIGRGLRGAPNEQFF
DNA: TGTGCCATCAGTGAGATTGGCAGGGGGCTGCGGGGGGCGCCCAATGAGCAGTTCTTC

V: TRBV10-2
J: TRBJ2-7
size: once
D: TRBD2
CDR3: CASSESASGNYEQYF
DNA: TGCGCCAGCAGTGAGTCGGCTAGCGGGAACTACGAGCAGTACTTC

V: TRBV20-1
J: TRBJ1-1
size: many
D: .
CDR3: CSARAQGGTEAFF
DNA: TGCAGTGCTAGAGCCCAGGGTGGGACTGAAGCTTTCTTT

V: TRBV18
J: TRBJ2-1
size: few
D: .
CDR3: CASSPPGWVRFF
DNA: TGTGCCAGCTCACCACCTGGATGGGTGCGGTTCTTC

V: TRBV4-1
J: TRBJ2-3
size: .
D: TRBD2
CDR3: CASSRRLAAKDTQYF
DNA: TGCGCCAGCAGCCGCAGACTAGCTGCTAAGGATACGCAGTATTTT

V: TRBV7-2
J: TRBJ2-2
size: .
D: .
CDR3: CASSQGKANTGELFF
DNA: TGTGCCAGCAGCCAGGGGAAAGCGAACACCGGGGAGCTGTTTTTT

V: TRBV7-9
J: TRBJ2-1
size: few
D: .
CDR3: CASSPMVEQFF
DNA: TGTGCCAGCAGCCCTATGGTTGAGCAGTTCTTC

V: TRBV7-8
J: TRBJ2-2
size: many
D: TRBD1
CDR3: CASSLGQGVTGELFF
DNA: TGTGCCAGCAGCCTGGGACAGGGAGTCACCGGGGAGCTGTTTTTT

V: TRBV29-1
J: TRBJ2-5
size: many
D: .
CDR3: CSVEARGETQYF
DNA: TGCAGCGTTGAGGCTCGGGGAGAGACCCAGTACTTC

V: TRBV5-6
J: TRBJ1-2
size: many
D: .
CDR3: CASRLDRGSYGYTF
DNA: TGTGCCAGCAGACTGGACCGGGGTTCCTATGGCTACACCTTC